Here is one T cell receptor (beta chain) with its context. Its antigen is still unknown. No base quality information exists; no much larger clone differs at one position. One collaborating source in Seattle enrolled patients during active infection and followed them longitudinally through the course of disease. Each collaborating institution followed its own protocols to collect whole blood in K2EDTA tubes. For TCRbeta analysis, collaborators shipped samples in one of three forms: frozen whole blood, isolated PBMCs, or DNA extracted from either of those sample types. For CDR1 and CDR2, the germline V gene lists SGHTA and FQGNSA. From cysteine to phenylalanine, the CDR3 is 17 amino acids long. Of the read, only the CDR3 DNA is kept; its 51 bases are in frame from base 1. The junction shows trimming of 0 bases on V and 0 bases on J, plus 12 bases between the germline ends. TCRbeta CDR3 regions were amplified from genomic DNA by means of the immunoSEQ Assay, a bias-controlled multiplex PCR. From the authors' description of their analysis: The number of nucleated cells in each sample was estimated by amplification of reference gene primers within the assay. Sequence reads were collapsed and filtered to measure the absolute abundance of every unique TCRbeta CDR3 rearrangement. Productive Simpson clonality was computed per sample as the square root of Simpson's diversity index over productive rearrangements. The table comes from immuneACCESS by way of TCRdb, which keeps in-frame sequences with V and J called. Part of the clones is missing from these tables; in studies checked, under half for an unresolved V gene and the rest for unknown reasons. V and J calls and clone size come straight from that table; D and trimming were deduced from the DNA. Recorded for this sample are approximately 180,000 clones; about 85% of them occurred a single time. Roughly 18% of the sample goes to the ten largest clones.

This sample was included in a study of blood T cell repertoires in COVID-19 (dated by TCRdb to 2020 to 2021). About the investigation overall: The collaborator samples originated in the United States, Italy and Spain and spanned the acute and convalescent phases of COVID-19. The samples were drawn from two sources: the first 160 participants of the ongoing ImmuneRACE study, and over 1,000 subjects contributed by 6 global collaborators. Deeply sampled blood TCRbeta repertoires from subjects exposed to, actively infected with, or recovered from COVID-19 were included in the dataset. Nearly every sample came with metadata listing a de-identified subject ID, COVID-19 status, age in years and sex. A freely available public database, intended as a resource for researchers studying the immune response to SARS-CoV-2, is where the repertoires were released. The material from the prospective study consisted of cDNA or gDNA derived from T cells, B-cell-depleted T cells, or PBMCs. Where available, HLA class I and class II types were obtained from metadata supplied by the sample provider rather than from assay-based typing. Overall study results and their limits: How much clinical and demographic metadata was included differed by source and by participant, and the metadata was provided uncurated.

The rearrangement joined TRBV7-2 to TRBJ1-3; the D segment could be TRBD1, given 6 matching bases. Sequencing input: peripheral blood. The receptor was isolated from a person in their 70s with COVID-19, enrolled during active disease. The DNA reads as follows: TGTGCCAGCAGCTTAGCCCGGGGGGCCAGCTCTGGAAACACCATATATTTT. This codes for CASSLARGASSGNTIYF.